What follows describes a single T cell receptor beta chain. Methods used by the authors: Amplification of reference gene primers was used by the study to estimate nucleated cell counts. Sequencing was performed with immunoSEQ multiplex PCR; in TCRdb, only in-frame clones are kept and a portion is missing. V and J calls and clone size are given by that table; D and trimming were obtained from the DNA. The table records approximately 59,000 clones, around four fifths of them present only once. This sample was taken from a study of blood T cell repertoires in COVID-19. Turning to the study itself: Acute and convalescent COVID-19 specimens originated in the United States, Italy and Spain. T cells, B-cell-depleted T cells, or PBMCs provided the cDNA or gDNA that served as material.

The germline gives CDR1 SGHRS, CDR2 YFSETQ. V dropped 4 bases and J dropped 7; count of bases not matched to a gene: 8. The CDR3 covers 14 residues. The clonotype was recovered from a woman aged 80 or over with acute or convalescent COVID-19. The sequenced sample was peripheral blood. J is TRBJ2-4 and V is TRBV5-1; 7 positions match TRBD2. The CDR3 region has the DNA TGCGCCAGCAGCCCGGTGACCGGGGGGAACATTCAGTACTTC. This encodes CASSPVTGGNIQYF.